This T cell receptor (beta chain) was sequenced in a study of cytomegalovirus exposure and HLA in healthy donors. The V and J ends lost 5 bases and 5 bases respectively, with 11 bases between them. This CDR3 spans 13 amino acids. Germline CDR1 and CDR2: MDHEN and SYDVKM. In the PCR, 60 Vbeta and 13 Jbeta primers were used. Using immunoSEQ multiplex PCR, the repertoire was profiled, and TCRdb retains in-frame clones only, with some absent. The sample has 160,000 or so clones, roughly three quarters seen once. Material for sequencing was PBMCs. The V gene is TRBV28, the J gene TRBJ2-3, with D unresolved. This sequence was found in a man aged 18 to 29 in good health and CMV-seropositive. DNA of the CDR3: TGTGCCAGCAGTCTCGGGTTGGGAGATACGCAGTATTTT. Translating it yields CASSLGLGDTQYF. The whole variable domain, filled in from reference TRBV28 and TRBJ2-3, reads DVKVTQSSRYLVKRTGEKVFLECVQDMDHENMFWYRQDPGLGLRLIYFSYDVKMKEKGDIPEGYSVSREKKERFSLILESASTNQTSMYLCASSLGLGDTQYFGPGTRLTVL.